One sample yielded the 10 T cell receptor beta chains listed below, sequenced in a study of CD8+ T cells in alopecia areata. RNA extraction was followed by reverse transcription into cDNA, which acted as the sequencing template. Sequenced by immunoSEQ multiplex PCR; TCRdb stores in-frame clones only, minus some. The table lists around 300,000 clones, 60% of them singletons, with about 0.9% in the top ten. As to treatment: oral pan-JAK inhibitor, 5-10 mg twice daily. The sequences come from CD4+ T cells sorted from blood, collected at approximately week 51, from a patient treated with tofacitinib. These receptor sequences come from a human donor with alopecia areata.

The chain is built from TRBV11-2 and TRBJ2-5, with D uncertain. Germline-derived CDR1 and CDR2 are SGHAT and FQNNGV. The CDR3 is made up of 16 amino acids. Trimming cost V 1 base and J 5 bases, with 17 bases left between them. The CDR3 region is CASSLGSPLVQETQYF. The CDR3 coding sequence is TGTGCCAGCAGCTTAGGGTCTCCCTTAGTACAGGAGACCCAGTACTTC. The whole variable domain, remainder taken from reference TRBV11-2 and TRBJ2-5, is EAGVAQSPRYKIIEKRQSVAFWCNPISGHATLYWYQQILGQGPKLLIQFQNNGVVDDSQLPKDRFSAERLKGVDSTLKIQPAKLEDSAVYLCASSLGSPLVQETQYFGPGTRLLVL.

This clone has a single count. The chain combines TRBV5-6 with TRBJ2-5; 7 nucleotides line up with TRBD1. The CDR3 consists of 14 residues. V gave up 3 bases and J gave up 5 bases; unmatched junction bases: 7. In germline, CDR1 is SGHDT, CDR2 YYEEEE. The DNA of the CDR3 is TGTGCCAGCAGCTATCCGACAGGGACGGAGACCCAGTACTTC. Protein product: CASSYPTGTETQYF.

The chain employs TRBV7-2 and TRBJ1-1, with D possibly TRBD1 on 6 matching bases. V was trimmed by 5 bases and J by 3 bases, leaving 16 bases between them. The CDR3 totals 15 residues. Germline assignment: CDR1 SGHTA and CDR2 FQGNSA. CDR3 DNA sequence: TGTGCCAGCAGCCCGACAGGATTCAGTCACACTGAAGCTTTCTTT. Translated: CASSPTGFSHTEAFF.

This chain joins TRBV5-6 and TRBJ2-4; 9 positions agree with TRBD1. The CDR3 contains 15 residues. Germline-derived CDR1 and CDR2 are SGHDT and YYEEEE. The trim removed 4 bases at V and 7 bases at J, leaving 9 bases unmatched. The CDR3 DNA follows: TGTGCCAGCAGCAATTCCGGGACAGGGTGGAACATTCAGTACTTC. Amino acids: CASSNSGTGWNIQYF.

The gene calls are TRBV27 and TRBJ1-2; 10 bases match TRBD1. This CDR3 region has 13 residues. Germline CDR1 reads MNHEY; CDR2 reads SMNVEV (reference sequence). The V gene end was trimmed by 4 bases and the J gene end by 5 bases; junction bases not matched to a gene: 1. The CDR3 region has the DNA TGTGCCAGCAGTTCGGGACAGGGGTATGGCTACACCTTC. It encodes CASSSGQGYGYTF.

This clone has a handful of counts. The chain has TRBV29-1 and TRBJ1-2, with 10 nucleotides matching TRBD1. The CDR3 spans 13 residues. Looked up from germline, CDR1 is SQVTM and CDR2 is ANQGSEA. Unmatched junction bases numbered 4, after V lost 5 bases and J lost 4 bases. In nucleotides, the CDR3 is TGCAGCGTTCGACAGGGGGCGAGCTATGGCTACACCTTC. Translated, it gives CSVRQGASYGYTF.

This clone was detected only once. The chain carries TRBV15 and TRBJ2-3; D unresolved. Trimming shortened V by 5 bases and J by 1 base, and 10 bases separated the two germline ends. The CDR3 consists of 14 residues. Looked up from germline, CDR1 is LNHNV and CDR2 is YYDKDF (reference sequence). CDR3 bases: TGTGCCACCAGCGTCGCTTTTGGCACAGATACGCAGTATTTT. Its translation: CATSVAFGTDTQYF.

This clone was counted a few times. The genes are TRBV6-6 and TRBJ2-5; no clear D. V was cut by 7 bases and J by 5 bases, with 8 bases left in between. Per germline, CDR1 MNHNY and CDR2 SVGAGI (reference sequence). This CDR3 is built from 11 residues. CDR3 DNA: TGTGCCAGCACCCATGGGGAGACCCAGTACTTC. Translation: CASTHGETQYF.

The chain has TRBV5-1 and TRBJ2-3, with TRBD2 matching over 11 bases. In germline, CDR1 is SGHRS, CDR2 YFSETQ. Unmatched junction bases numbered 4, after V lost 4 bases and J lost 6 bases. CDR3 length equals 14 residues. CDR3 DNA sequence: TGCGCCAGCAGCCTCTGGACTAGCGGGGATACGCAGTATTTT. Residues: CASSLWTSGDTQYF.

The chain has TRBV15 and TRBJ2-7, with 7 bases aligning to TRBD2. Germline loops: CDR1 LNHNV, CDR2 YYDKDF (reference sequence). V gave up 5 bases and J gave up 0 bases; unmatched junction bases: 10. The CDR3 covers 16 residues. CDR3 sequence: CATSPSRRGNSYEQYF. The CDR3 nucleotides are TGTGCCACCAGCCCTTCGAGGCGGGGGAACTCCTACGAGCAGTACTTC.